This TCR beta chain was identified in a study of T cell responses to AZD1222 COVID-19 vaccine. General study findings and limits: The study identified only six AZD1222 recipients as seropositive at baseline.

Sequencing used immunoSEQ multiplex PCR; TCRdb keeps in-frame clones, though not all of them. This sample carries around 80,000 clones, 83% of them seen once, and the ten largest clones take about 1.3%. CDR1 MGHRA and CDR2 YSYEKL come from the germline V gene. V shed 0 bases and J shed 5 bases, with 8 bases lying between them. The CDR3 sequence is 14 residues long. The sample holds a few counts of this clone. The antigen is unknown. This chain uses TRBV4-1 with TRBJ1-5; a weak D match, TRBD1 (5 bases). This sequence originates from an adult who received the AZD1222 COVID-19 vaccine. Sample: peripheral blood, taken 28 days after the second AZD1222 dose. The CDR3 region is CASSQEDTYQPQHF. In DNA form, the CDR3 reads TGCGCCAGCAGCCAAGAGGACACCTATCAGCCCCAGCATTTT.